Described below is a single T cell receptor (beta chain) sequence and its context. Every sample yielded at least 7 million isolated PBMCs. This specimen belongs to a study of blood T cells in healthy people across ages. CDR3 length: 15 residues. The germline V gene has CDR1 LGHDT and CDR2 YNNKEL (reference sequence). V lost 1 base to trimming and J lost 8 bases, with 17 bases between them. A sample-barcoded 5' primer and a J-beta primer mix were used in a second PCR of roughly 7 to 11 cycles. From the 5' RACE reads, TCRdb called clonotypes with MiXCR, one entry per CDR3 protein. The sample includes hundreds of thousands of distinct CDR3 sequences, 25% to 35% of them seen just once.

The TCR was taken from a woman of 80 years or more in good health. The chain joins TRBV3-1 to TRBJ1-2, with D unclear. Sample: blood. The CDR3 here is CASSQGGWQVGGYTF. DNA for the CDR3: TGTGCCAGCAGCCAAGGGGGATGGCAGGTTGGGGGCTACACCTTC.